This TCR beta chain was identified in a study of technical replicates of blood from four donors. The method was immunoSEQ multiplex PCR; TCRdb's version includes in-frame clones alone and lacks a portion of them. The data show 75,000 to 80,000 clones, roughly 94% seen once. V gave up 5 bases and J gave up 10 bases, with 7 bases separating them. CDR1 and CDR2 from the germline V gene are SNHLY and FYNNEI. The CDR3 sequence is 10 residues long. The sample taken for sequencing was T cells isolated from PBMCs. V gene TRBV2 combines with J gene TRBJ2-3; D uncertain. The receptor comes from a human donor in good health. The CDR3 region is CASSRSSQYF. DNA for the CDR3: TGTGCCAGCAGTAGGAGTTCGCAGTATTTT.